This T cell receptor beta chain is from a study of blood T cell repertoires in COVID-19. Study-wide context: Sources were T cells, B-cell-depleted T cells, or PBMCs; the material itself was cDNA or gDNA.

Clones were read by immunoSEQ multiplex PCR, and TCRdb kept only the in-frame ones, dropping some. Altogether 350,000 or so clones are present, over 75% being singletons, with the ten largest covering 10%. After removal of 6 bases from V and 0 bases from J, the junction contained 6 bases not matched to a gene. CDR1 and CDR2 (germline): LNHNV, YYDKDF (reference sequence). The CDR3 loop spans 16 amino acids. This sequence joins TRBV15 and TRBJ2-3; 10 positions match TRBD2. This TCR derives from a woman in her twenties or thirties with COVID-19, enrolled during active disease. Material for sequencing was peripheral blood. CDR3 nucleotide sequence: TGTGCCACCAGAGGGGCTAGCGGGAGCAGCACAGATACGCAGTATTTT. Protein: CATRGASGSSTDTQYF.